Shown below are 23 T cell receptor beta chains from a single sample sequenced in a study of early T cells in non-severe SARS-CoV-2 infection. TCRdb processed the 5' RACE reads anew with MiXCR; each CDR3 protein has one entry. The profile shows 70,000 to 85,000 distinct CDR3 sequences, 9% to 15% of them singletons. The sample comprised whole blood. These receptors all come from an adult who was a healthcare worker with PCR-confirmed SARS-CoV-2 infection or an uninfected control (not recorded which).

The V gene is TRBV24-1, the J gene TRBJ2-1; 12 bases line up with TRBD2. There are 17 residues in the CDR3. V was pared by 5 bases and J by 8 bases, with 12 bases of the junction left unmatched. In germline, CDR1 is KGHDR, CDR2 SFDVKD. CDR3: CATSALGLAGREDEQFF. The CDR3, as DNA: TGTGCCACCAGTGCCCTAGGACTAGCGGGAAGGGAGGATGAGCAGTTCTTC.

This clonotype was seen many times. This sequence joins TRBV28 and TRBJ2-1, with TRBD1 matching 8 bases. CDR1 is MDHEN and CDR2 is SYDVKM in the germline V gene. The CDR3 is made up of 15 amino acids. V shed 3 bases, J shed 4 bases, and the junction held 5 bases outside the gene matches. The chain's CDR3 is CASSFRDRSYNEQFF. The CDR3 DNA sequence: TGTGCCAGCAGTTTCCGGGACAGGTCTTACAATGAGCAGTTCTTC.

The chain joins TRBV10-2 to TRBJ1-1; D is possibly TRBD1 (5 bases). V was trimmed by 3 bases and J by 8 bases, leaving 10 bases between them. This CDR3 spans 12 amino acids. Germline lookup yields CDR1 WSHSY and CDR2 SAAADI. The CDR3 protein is CASSEGEAEAFF. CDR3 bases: TGCGCCAGCAGTGAAGGGGAGGCCGAAGCTTTCTTT.

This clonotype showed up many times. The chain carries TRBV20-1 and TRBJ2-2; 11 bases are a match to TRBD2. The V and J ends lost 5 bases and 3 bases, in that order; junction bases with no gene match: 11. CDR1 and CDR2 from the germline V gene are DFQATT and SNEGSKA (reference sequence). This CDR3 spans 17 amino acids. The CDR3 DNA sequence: TGCAGTGCTCCCCACCCTAGCGGGAGGATGGACACCGGGGAGCTGTTTTTT. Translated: CSAPHPSGRMDTGELFF.

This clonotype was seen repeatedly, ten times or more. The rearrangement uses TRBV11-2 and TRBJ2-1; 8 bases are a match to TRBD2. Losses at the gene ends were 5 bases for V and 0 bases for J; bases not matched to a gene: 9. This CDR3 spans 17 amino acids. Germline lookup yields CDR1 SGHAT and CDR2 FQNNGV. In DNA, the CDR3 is TGTGCCAGCAGCCTCCGGGAGGGAAGCAGCTCCTACAATGAGCAGTTCTTC. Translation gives CASSLREGSSSYNEQFF.

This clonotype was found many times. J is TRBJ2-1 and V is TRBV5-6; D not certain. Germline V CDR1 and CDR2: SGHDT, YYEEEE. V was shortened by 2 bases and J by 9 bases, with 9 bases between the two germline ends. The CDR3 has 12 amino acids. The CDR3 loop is CASSFEASEQFF. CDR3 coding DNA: TGTGCCAGCAGCTTTGAGGCCTCTGAGCAGTTCTTC.

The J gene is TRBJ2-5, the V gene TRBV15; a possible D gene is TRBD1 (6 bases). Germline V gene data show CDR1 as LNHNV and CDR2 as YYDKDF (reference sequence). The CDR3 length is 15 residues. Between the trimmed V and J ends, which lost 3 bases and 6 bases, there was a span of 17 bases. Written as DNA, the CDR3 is TGTGCCACCAGCAGGGGACACCCGAGGGAGAAGACCCAGTACTTC. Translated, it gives CATSRGHPREKTQYF.

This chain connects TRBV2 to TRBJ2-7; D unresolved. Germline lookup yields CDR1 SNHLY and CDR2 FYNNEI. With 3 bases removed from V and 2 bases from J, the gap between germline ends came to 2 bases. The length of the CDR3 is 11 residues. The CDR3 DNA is TGTGCCAGCAGTGACCCCTACGAGCAGTACTTC. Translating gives CASSDPYEQYF.

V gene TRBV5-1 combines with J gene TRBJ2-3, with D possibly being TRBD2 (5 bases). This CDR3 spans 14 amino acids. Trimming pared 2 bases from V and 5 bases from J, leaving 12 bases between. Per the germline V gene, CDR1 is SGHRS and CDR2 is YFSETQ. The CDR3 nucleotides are TGCGCCAGCAGCTTTCGGTCGGGGATAGATACGCAGTATTTT. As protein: CASSFRSGIDTQYF.

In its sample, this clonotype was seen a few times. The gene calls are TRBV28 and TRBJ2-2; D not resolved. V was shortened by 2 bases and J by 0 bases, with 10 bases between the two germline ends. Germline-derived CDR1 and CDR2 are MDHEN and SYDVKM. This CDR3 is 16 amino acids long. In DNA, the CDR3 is TGTGCCAGCAGTTTACCAGACCTTCCGAACACCGGGGAGCTGTTTTTT. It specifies CASSLPDLPNTGELFF.

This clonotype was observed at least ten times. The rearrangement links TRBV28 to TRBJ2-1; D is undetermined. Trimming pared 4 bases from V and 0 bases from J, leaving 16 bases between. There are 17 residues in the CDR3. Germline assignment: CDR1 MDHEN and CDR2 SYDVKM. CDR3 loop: CASSSGPKVSSYNEQFF. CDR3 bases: TGTGCCAGCAGTTCCGGGCCAAAGGTCAGCTCCTACAATGAGCAGTTCTTC.

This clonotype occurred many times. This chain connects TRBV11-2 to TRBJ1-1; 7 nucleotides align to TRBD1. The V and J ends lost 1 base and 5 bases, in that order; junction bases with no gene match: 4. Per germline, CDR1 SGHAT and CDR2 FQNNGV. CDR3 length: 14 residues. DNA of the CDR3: TGTGCCAGCAGCTTAGCGACAGGGAGTACTGAAGCTTTCTTT. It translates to CASSLATGSTEAFF.

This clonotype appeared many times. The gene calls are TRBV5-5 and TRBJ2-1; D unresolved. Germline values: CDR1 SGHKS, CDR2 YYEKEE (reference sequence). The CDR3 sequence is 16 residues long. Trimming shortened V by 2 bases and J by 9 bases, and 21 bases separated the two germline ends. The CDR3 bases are TGTGCCAGCAGCTTCGTTCAGACCAAACATGAGGCTGAGCAGTTCTTC. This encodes CASSFVQTKHEAEQFF.

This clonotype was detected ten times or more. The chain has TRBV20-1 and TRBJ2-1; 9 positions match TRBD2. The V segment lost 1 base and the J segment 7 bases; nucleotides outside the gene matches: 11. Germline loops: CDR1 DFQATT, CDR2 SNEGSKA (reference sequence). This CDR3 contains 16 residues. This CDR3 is CSARGVRSGRENEQFF. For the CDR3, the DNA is TGCAGTGCTAGAGGAGTTCGTAGCGGGAGAGAAAATGAGCAGTTCTTC.

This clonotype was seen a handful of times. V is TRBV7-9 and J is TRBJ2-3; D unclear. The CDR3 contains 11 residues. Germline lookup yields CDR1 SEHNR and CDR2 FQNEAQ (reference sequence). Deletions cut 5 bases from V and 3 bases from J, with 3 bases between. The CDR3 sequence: CASSVTDTQYF. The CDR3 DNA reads TGTGCCAGCAGCGTTACAGATACGCAGTATTTT.

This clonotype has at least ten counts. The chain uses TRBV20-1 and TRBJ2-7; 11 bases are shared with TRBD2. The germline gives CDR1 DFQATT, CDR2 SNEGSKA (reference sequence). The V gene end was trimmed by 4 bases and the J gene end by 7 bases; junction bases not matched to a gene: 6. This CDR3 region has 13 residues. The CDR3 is CSAISGRAREQYF. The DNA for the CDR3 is TGCAGTGCTATTAGCGGGAGGGCCCGAGAGCAGTACTTC.

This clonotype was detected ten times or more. CDR3 sequence (DNA): TGTGCCAGCAGCATAGGACTAGCGGGAGGGATCGACGAGCAGTACTTC. Amino acid sequence: CASSIGLAGGIDEQYF. V and J are TRBV2 and TRBJ2-7; 15 positions match TRBD2. The length of the CDR3 is 16 residues. With 6 bases clipped from V and 5 bases from J, the junction kept 8 bases outside the gene matches. Germline CDR1 reads SNHLY; CDR2 reads FYNNEI.

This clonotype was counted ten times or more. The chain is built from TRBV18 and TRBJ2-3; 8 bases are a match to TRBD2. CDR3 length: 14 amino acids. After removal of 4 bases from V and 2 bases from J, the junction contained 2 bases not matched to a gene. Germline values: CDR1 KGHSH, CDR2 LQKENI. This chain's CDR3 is CASSLTSDTDTQYF. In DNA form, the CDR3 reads TGTGCCAGCTCACTGACTAGCGACACAGATACGCAGTATTTT.

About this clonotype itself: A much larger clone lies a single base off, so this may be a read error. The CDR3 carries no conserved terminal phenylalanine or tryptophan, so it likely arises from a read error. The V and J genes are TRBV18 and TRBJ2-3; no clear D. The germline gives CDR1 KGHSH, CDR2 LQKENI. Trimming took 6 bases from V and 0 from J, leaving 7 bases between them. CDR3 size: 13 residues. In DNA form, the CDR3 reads TGTGCCAGCTCCCAAACTAGCACAGATACGCAGTATTTG. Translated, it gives CASSQTSTDTQYL.

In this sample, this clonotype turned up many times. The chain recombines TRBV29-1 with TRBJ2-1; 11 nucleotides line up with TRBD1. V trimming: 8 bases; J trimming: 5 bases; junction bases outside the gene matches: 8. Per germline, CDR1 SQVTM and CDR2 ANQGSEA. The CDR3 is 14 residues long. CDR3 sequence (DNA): TGCAGCCTCGCCGGGGACAGGGGGAACAATGAGCAGTTCTTC. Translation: CSLAGDRGNNEQFF.

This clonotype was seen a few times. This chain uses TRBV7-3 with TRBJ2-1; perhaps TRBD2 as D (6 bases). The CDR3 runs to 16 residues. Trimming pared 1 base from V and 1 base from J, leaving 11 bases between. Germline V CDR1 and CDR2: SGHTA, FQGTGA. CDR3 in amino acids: CASSLSRGGSYNEQFF. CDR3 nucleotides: TGTGCCAGCAGCTTAAGTCGAGGAGGGTCCTACAATGAGCAGTTCTTC.

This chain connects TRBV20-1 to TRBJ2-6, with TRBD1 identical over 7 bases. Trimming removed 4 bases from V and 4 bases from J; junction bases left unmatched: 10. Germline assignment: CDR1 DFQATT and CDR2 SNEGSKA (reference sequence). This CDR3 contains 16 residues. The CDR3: CSAINRGEPGANVLTF. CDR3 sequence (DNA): TGCAGTGCTATTAACAGGGGAGAACCCGGGGCCAACGTCCTGACTTTC.

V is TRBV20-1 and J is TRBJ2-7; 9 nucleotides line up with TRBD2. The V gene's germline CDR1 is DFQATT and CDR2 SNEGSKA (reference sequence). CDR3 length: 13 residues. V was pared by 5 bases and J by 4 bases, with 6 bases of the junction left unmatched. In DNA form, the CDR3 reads TGCAGTGCTCTCATAGCGGGAGCTTACGAGCAGTACTTC. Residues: CSALIAGAYEQYF.